This section outlines one TCR beta chain sequence together with its context. The sample holds one count of this clone. What this receptor recognizes is not known. Within one base of it there is no much larger clone, and no base qualities were kept. CDR1 is given as SGHKS and CDR2 as YYEKEE, both from the germline V gene (reference sequence). Spanning cysteine to phenylalanine, the CDR3 consists of 14 amino acids. This entry keeps only the CDR3 DNA: 42 bases, framed from base 1. The germline V and J ends show losses of 4 bases and 4 bases respectively, and no gene match explains 5 bases of the junction. This entry is derived from a study of T cell responses to AZD1222 COVID-19 vaccine (dated by TCRdb to about 2021). For the study in its entirety: AZD1222 recipients with second doses at about 4 weeks or about 12 weeks were pooled, because spike-specific TCR depth and breadth did not differ between schedules. TCR sequencing was performed for about 250 trial participants, of whom 207 were given two doses of AZD1222 and around 25 were given two doses of MenACWY control vaccine. Trial participants were enrolled into age subgroups of 18-55, 56-69 and 70-plus years, which contained 148, 28 and 57 TCR-sequenced participants, respectively.

The CDR3 regions of human TCRbeta chains were subjected to immunosequencing. Concerning the study's data processing: Repertoire TCRs were checked for matches against a reference library of SARS-CoV-2-specific TCRs that had been generated using the MIRA antigen-specificity platform. Breadth was defined as the fraction of unique TCRs that were SARS-CoV-2-associated. Depth was defined as the fraction of total T cells that were SARS-CoV-2-associated. Using the MIRA data, every spike-specific TCR was mapped to the spike region that the TCR reacted to and assigned to either a CD4 or a CD8 class. Log10-transformed breadth and depth values were compared by one-way ANOVA with Sidak's multiple comparisons tests. In its TCRdb copy, this immuneACCESS table keeps in-frame sequences only and misses some clones. Where compared with another copy, unresolved V genes explain less than half of these, and the others have no known cause. V and J calls and clone size come straight from that table; D and trimming were deduced from the DNA. The sample has 150,000 or so clones on record, about nine tenths of them singletons. The ten largest clones take up less than 2.5% of the sample.

The paper as a whole reports these results and caveats: Only five to seven AZD1222 recipients were SARS-CoV-2 seropositive at baseline, limiting conclusions about previously exposed vaccinees. Because no day 14 peak-response samples were available, repertoires were characterized only after the peak T cell response. A significant rise in spike-specific TCR breadth and depth was observed after two AZD1222 doses relative to day 0 and relative to MenACWY recipients. Participants were mostly white British and included more females than males, and it was suggested by the authors that clonal diversity may have been underestimated. The vaccine-associated CD4 TCRs covered the entire spike protein, and the dominant responses fell in regions 160-218 and 743-854. Reportedly, almost half of the unique spike-specific TCRs recognized epitopes lying outside the regions that are mutated in the B.1.351 and B.1.1.7 variants. In the small 56-69-year group, the increase in depth fell short of significance, most likely because of low power.

What this sample's time point label stands for: baseline before first vaccination. Vaccinee samples came from UK trials COV001 and COV002, including a single-blind randomized controlled phase 2/3 trial of AZD1222 (ChAdOx1 nCoV-19) in healthy adults. For TCRbeta chain sequencing, PBMC samples were collected from trial participants at day 0 and at day 28 after the second dose. The chain couples TRBV5-5 to TRBJ1-5, and TRBD1 aligns with 7 junction nucleotides. Sequenced here: peripheral blood, sampled on day 0 of AZD1222 vaccination. The clonotype originates from an adult in good health. The CDR3 reads CASSRDSRNQPQHF. The DNA is as follows: TGTGCCAGCAGCAGGGACAGCCGAAATCAGCCCCAGCATTTT.